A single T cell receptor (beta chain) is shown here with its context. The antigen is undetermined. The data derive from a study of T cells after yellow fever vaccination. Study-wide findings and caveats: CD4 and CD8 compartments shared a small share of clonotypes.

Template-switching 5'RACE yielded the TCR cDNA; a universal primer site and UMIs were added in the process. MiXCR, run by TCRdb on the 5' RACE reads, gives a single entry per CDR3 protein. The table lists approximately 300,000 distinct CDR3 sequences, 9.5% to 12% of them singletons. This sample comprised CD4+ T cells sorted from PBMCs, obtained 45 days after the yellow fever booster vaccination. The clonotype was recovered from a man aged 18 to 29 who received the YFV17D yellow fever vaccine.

The CDR3 DNA sequence: TGTGCCAGCAGCTTGGCGGTAAGCGGAACAGATACGCAGTATTTT. It translates to CASSLAVSGTDTQYF. This rearrangement joins TRBV5-4 to TRBJ2-3; D perhaps matches TRBD2 (5 bases). The CDR3 totals 15 residues. V lost 0 bases and J 3 bases, leaving 11 bases between the germline ends. Per germline, CDR1 SGHNT and CDR2 YYREEE (reference sequence).